These T cell receptor beta chains were read from a single sample in a study of shared clonotypes between healthy human individuals. Here immunoSEQ multiplex PCR was the method, and the copy in TCRdb shows in-frame clones only, minus some. The data hold approximately 2.5 million clones, with approximately 94% observed a single time. The sample taken for sequencing was naive CD4+ T cells from PBMCs. The receptor set was obtained from a young man in good health. Some clones in this sample may be carry-over from other donors' samples. CDR3s include the opening cysteine and the closing phenylalanine or tryptophan. Fields, in order: clone size, D gene, V gene, J gene, CDR3 protein, CDR3 DNA. The D gene is left open where the match is weak. Rows may omit the clone size; those that give it use once, few, many or a size class.

-	-	TRBV9	TRBJ2-5	CASSVGGQSQGETQYF	TGTGCCAGCAGCGTGGGGGGACAATCCCAGGGGGAGACCCAGTACTTC
-	TRBD1	TRBV28	TRBJ1-4	CASSGGGQGDEKLFF	TGTGCCAGCAGTGGAGGGGGACAGGGAGATGAAAAACTGTTTTTT
-	-	TRBV5-4	TRBJ2-3	CASSPRGFGTDTQYF	TGTGCCAGCAGCCCGCGGGGTTTTGGCACAGATACGCAGTATTTT
-	-	TRBV10-3	TRBJ2-2	CAISTPQGAGDYSNTGELFF	TGTGCCATCAGTACTCCACAGGGAGCGGGCGATTACTCGAACACCGGGGAGCTGTTTTTT
-	-	TRBV25-1	TRBJ1-4	CASSGRANEKLFF	TGTGCCAGCAGTGGGAGGGCTAATGAAAAACTGTTTTTT
-	-	TRBV7-6	TRBJ1-3	CASSPGLGPATSGNTIYF	TGTGCCAGCAGCCCTGGGTTGGGACCAGCAACCTCTGGAAACACCATATATTTT
-	-	TRBV10-2	TRBJ2-3	CASRRQGLAGDTQYF	TGCGCCAGCCGTAGACAGGGGCTAGCGGGAGATACGCAGTATTTT
-	-	TRBV7-3	TRBJ1-4	CASSSGANEKLFF	TGTGCCAGCAGCTCCGGGGCTAATGAAAAACTGTTTTTT
once	-	TRBV18	TRBJ1-4	CASSPQAEKLFF	TGTGCCAGCTCACCACAGGCTGAAAAACTGTTTTTT
-	-	TRBV6-5	TRBJ1-3	CASSESGNTIYF	TGTGCCAGCAGCGAATCTGGAAACACCATATATTTT
-	TRBD1	TRBV28	TRBJ2-3	CASIPPPGQGISTDTQYF	TGTGCCAGCATCCCCCCTCCGGGACAGGGGATTAGCACAGATACGCAGTATTTT
-	-	TRBV6-6	TRBJ1-2	CASSYSQDGYTF	TGTGCCAGCAGTTACTCGCAGGATGGCTACACCTTC
-	-	TRBV2	TRBJ1-1	CASSEALPVAFF	TGTGCCAGCAGTGAAGCGCTTCCCGTGGCTTTCTTT
-	-	TRBV7-2	TRBJ1-3	CASTEGPPFVYTIYF	TGTGCCAGCACCGAGGGACCGCCTTTCGTCTACACCATATATTTT
-	-	TRBV18	TRBJ1-5	CASSPQGSQPQHF	TGTGCCAGCTCACCGCAGGGGAGTCAGCCCCAGCATTTT
-	-	TRBV11-3	TRBJ2-2	CASSLRGEPTGELFF	TGTGCCAGCAGCCTGAGGGGGGAGCCCACCGGGGAGCTGTTTTTT
once	-	TRBV14	TRBJ1-2	CASSQERQDYGYTF	TGTGCCAGCAGCCAAGAAAGACAGGACTATGGCTACACCTTC
once	TRBD1	TRBV5-1	TRBJ1-1	CASRGTGVADTEAFF	TGCGCCAGCAGGGGTACAGGGGTTGCGGACACTGAAGCTTTCTTT
-	-	TRBV5-1	TRBJ2-1	CASSLATSAYNEQFF	TGCGCCAGCAGCTTGGCTACTAGTGCCTACAATGAGCAGTTCTTC
-	-	TRBV5-1	TRBJ1-3	CASSPRSSGTGNTIYF	TGCGCCAGCAGCCCACGGAGTTCGGGGACGGGAAACACCATATATTTT
-	-	TRBV29-1	TRBJ2-7	CSVVGQTSTYEQYF	TGCAGCGTTGTAGGACAGACATCCACCTACGAGCAGTACTTC
-	TRBD1	TRBV18	TRBJ1-5	CASSPRGQDSNQPQHF	TGTGCCAGCTCACCACGGGGACAGGATAGCAATCAGCCCCAGCATTTT
-	TRBD1	TRBV7-3	TRBJ1-1	CASSLDRVNTEAFF	TGTGCCAGCAGCTTAGACAGGGTGAACACTGAAGCTTTCTTT
-	-	TRBV11-2	TRBJ1-2	CASSLETGDYGYTF	TGTGCCAGCAGCTTAGAGACAGGCGACTATGGCTACACCTTC
-	-	TRBV19	TRBJ1-1	CASNRARGTEAFF	TGTGCCAGTAACAGGGCCCGCGGGACTGAAGCTTTCTTT
-	TRBD1	TRBV29-1	TRBJ1-4	CSVALPGTGGEKLFF	TGCAGCGTTGCTCTACCCGGGACAGGTGGGGAAAAACTGTTTTTT
-	TRBD1	TRBV6-6	TRBJ1-3	CASSIRTGVSGNTIYF	TGTGCCAGCAGTATACGGACAGGCGTCTCTGGAAACACCATATATTTT
-	-	TRBV7-2	TRBJ1-1	CASSLVVGNTEAFF	TGTGCCAGCAGCTTAGTTGTGGGGAACACTGAAGCTTTCTTT
-	-	TRBV4-1	TRBJ2-1	CASSQEMRDSYNEQFF	TGCGCCAGCAGCCAAGAAATGAGGGACTCCTACAATGAGCAGTTCTTC
-	TRBD1	TRBV9	TRBJ2-6	CASSPGVRDRAGANVLTF	TGTGCCAGCAGCCCCGGAGTGCGGGACAGGGCTGGGGCCAACGTCCTGACTTTC
-	-	TRBV6-5	TRBJ1-2	CASLRDASSYGYTF	TGTGCCAGCCTTCGGGACGCCAGTTCCTATGGCTACACCTTC
-	TRBD1	TRBV5-1	TRBJ1-1	CASSLGTGNTEAFF	TGCGCCAGCAGCCTTGGGACAGGGAACACTGAAGCTTTCTTT
-	-	TRBV5-6	TRBJ1-1	CASSLTRGLGTEAFF	TGTGCCAGCAGCTTGACGCGGGGATTAGGCACTGAAGCTTTCTTT
once	TRBD2	TRBV5-5	TRBJ2-7	CASSLGLAGLISYEQYF	TGTGCCAGCAGCCTCGGACTAGCGGGACTAATCTCCTACGAGCAGTACTTC
-	TRBD1	TRBV19	TRBJ1-1	CASRGRSTEAFF	TGTGCCAGCAGGGGGCGAAGCACTGAAGCTTTCTTT
-	-	TRBV6-1	TRBJ2-1	CASSKNEQFF	TGTGCCAGCAGCAAAAATGAGCAGTTCTTC
few	TRBD2	TRBV30	TRBJ2-2	CAWSHGLADGELFF	TGTGCCTGGAGTCACGGACTAGCAGACGGGGAGCTGTTTTTT
-	TRBD1	TRBV7-9	TRBJ1-4	CASSLGTGSNEKLFF	TGTGCCAGCAGCTTAGGGACAGGCTCTAATGAAAAACTGTTTTTT
-	TRBD1	TRBV7-2	TRBJ1-2	CASSKTGGIYGYTF	TGTGCCAGCAGTAAGACAGGGGGCATTTATGGCTACACCTTC
once	-	TRBV7-9	TRBJ1-1	CASSGGSLGNTEAFF	TGTGCCAGCAGCGGGGGAAGTTTGGGGAACACTGAAGCTTTCTTT
-	-	TRBV7-3	TRBJ1-1	CASSGGDTEAFF	TGTGCCAGCAGCGGTGGGGACACTGAAGCTTTCTTT
-	-	TRBV5-1	TRBJ2-5	CASSYLPGGQETQYF	TGCGCCAGCAGTTATCTACCCGGGGGCCAAGAGACCCAGTACTTC